These 21 T cell receptor beta chains share one sample of origin, sequenced in a study of blood T cells in healthy people across ages (dated by TCRdb to 2014 to 2015). Receptors were amplified or captured by 5' RACE. The data were produced on an Illumina HiSeq 2500. A second PCR of roughly 7 to 11 cycles was performed with a sample-barcoded 5' primer and a J-beta primer mix. The public sequencing data were trimmed at Q25 with fastp and processed into clonotypes with MiXCR by TCRdb, which kept only in-frame beta chains. A single entry per CDR3 protein holds the most common genes and DNA from its merged rows. The sample table holds 850,000 to 1,000,000 distinct CDR3 sequences, of which roughly half were seen once. Clones ranked in the top ten supply 20% to 25% of the sample. The sequenced sample consisted of blood. These receptors originate from a woman aged 55-70 years in good health.

The CDR3 reads CSARGGTGVRNEKLFF. The CDR3 DNA is TGCAGTGCCAGGGGGGGGACAGGGGTTCGAAATGAAAAACTGTTTTTT. The chain joins TRBV20-1 to TRBJ1-4, with 10 positions matching TRBD1. Germline CDR1 reads DFQATT; CDR2 reads SNEGSKA (reference sequence). The CDR3 spans 16 residues. V lost 6 bases, J lost 5 bases, and 12 bases stayed unmatched.

This clonotype was seen more than once but under ten times. The chain has TRBV3-1 and TRBJ2-7; 8 bases map to TRBD2. V trimming: 4 bases; J trimming: 0 bases; junction bases outside the gene matches: 5. Germline CDR1 LGHDT, CDR2 YNNKEL (reference sequence). The CDR3 totals 15 residues. DNA of the CDR3: TGTGCCAGCAGCCTTACAGCGGGGGTCTCCTACGAGCAGTACTTC. Protein sequence: CASSLTAGVSYEQYF.

The chain carries TRBV30 and TRBJ2-7; D gene uncertain. The CDR3 is made up of 12 amino acids. V gave up 0 bases and J gave up 3 bases, with 6 bases separating them. The germline V gene encodes CDR1 GTSNPN and CDR2 SVGIG (reference sequence). CDR3 nucleotides: TGTGCCTGGAGTGTTTTCAACTACGAGCAGTACTTC. This sequence encodes CAWSVFNYEQYF.

The genes are TRBV3-1 and TRBJ2-4, with D possibly being TRBD1 or TRBD2 (6 bases each). The tail of the sequence fits TRBJ2-5 better, so the J call may be wrong. This CDR3 has 15 residues. Germline loops: CDR1 LGHDT, CDR2 YNNKEL (reference sequence). The CDR3 loop reads CASSQDQGTVGTQYF. DNA for the CDR3: TGTGCCAGCAGCCAAGATCAGGGGACTGTTGGGACCCAGTACTTC.

The J gene is TRBJ1-2, the V gene TRBV20-1; 10 nucleotides match TRBD1. The CDR3 totals 14 residues. The V and J ends lost 3 bases and 4 bases, in that order; junction bases with no gene match: 5. CDR1 DFQATT and CDR2 SNEGSKA come from the germline V gene (reference sequence). The CDR3 loop reads CSARTGGAGYGYTF. Written as DNA, the CDR3 is TGCAGTGCTAGGACAGGGGGCGCCGGCTATGGCTACACCTTC.

There are a few counts of this clonotype. V and J are TRBV4-3 and TRBJ1-6, with TRBD1 matching 9 bases. Per germline, CDR1 LGHNA and CDR2 YSLEER. There are 15 residues in the CDR3. After removal of 8 bases from V and 7 bases from J, the junction contained 9 bases not matched to a gene. CDR3 DNA sequence: TGCGCCAGCGCGGGCTTGGGACAGGGAAATTCACCCCTCCACTTT. Protein sequence: CASAGLGQGNSPLHF.

The V and J genes are TRBV21-1 and TRBJ2-1. TRBV21-1 is shown as a pseudogene. CDR3 length: 14 residues. This CDR3 reads CASSKVRRKNEQFF. Written as DNA, the CDR3 is TGTGCCAGCAGCAAAGTAAGGAGAAAGAATGAGCAGTTCTTC.

To note about this clonotype: One junction end disagrees with the germline gene, perhaps due to a read error. The chain is built from TRBV29-1 and TRBJ2-3; weak D call: TRBD2 (8 bases). This CDR3 region has 20 residues. In germline, CDR1 is SQVTM, CDR2 ANQGSEA. CDR3 coding DNA: TGCAGCGGGGGACAGTTTACAGCGGGAGTTTTTCCCAGCCACACAGATGCGCAGTATTTT. It specifies CSGGQFTAGVFPSHTDAQYF.

The genes are TRBV6-1 and TRBJ1-5; no reliable D call. This CDR3 comprises 16 residues. Germline values: CDR1 MNHNS, CDR2 SASEGT. V shed 2 bases and J shed 1 base, with 12 bases lying between them. CDR3 nucleotides: TGTGCCAGCAGTGAATTTCCAGGCGCGAGCAATCAGCCCCAGCATTTT. Translated: CASSEFPGASNQPQHF.

This clonotype was detected a few times. This rearrangement joins TRBV4-1 to TRBJ2-3, with no clear D. This CDR3 spans 16 amino acids. V was pared by 3 bases and J by 0 bases, with 13 bases between. Germline-derived CDR1 and CDR2 are MGHRA and YSYEKL. The CDR3 DNA sequence: TGCGCCAGCAGCCAGGTTTTGGGCCCTAGCACAGATACGCAGTATTTT. Amino acids: CASSQVLGPSTDTQYF.

Note on this clonotype: A read error may account for a junction end that differs from germline. This chain connects TRBV18 to TRBJ2-5, with a weak D call TRBD1 (5 bases). From germline, CDR1 is KGHSH and CDR2 LQKENI. The CDR3 is made up of 16 amino acids. The CDR3 here is CASSPQTALFQEAQYF. The CDR3 bases are TGTGCCAGCTCACCCCAGACAGCCCTATTCCAAGAGGCCCAGTACTTC.

As concerns this clonotype: One end of the junction fails to match germline, which may point to a read error. The chain carries TRBV7-2 and TRBJ2-5; TRBD2 aligns across 16 bases. The CDR3 extends over 17 amino acids. CDR1 is SGHTA and CDR2 is FQGNSA in the germline V gene. The CDR3 DNA is TGCGCCAGCAGTTCAGGGACTAGCGGGAGGGTTGGGGAGACCCAGTACTTC. It yields the protein CASSSGTSGRVGETQYF.

This clonotype appeared once. The V and J genes are TRBV12-3 or TRBV12-4 and TRBJ2-1, with D perhaps matching TRBD2 (6 bases). The length of the CDR3 is 18 residues. V lost 3 bases and J lost 0, with 18 bases in between. DNA for the CDR3: TGTGCCAGCAGTTTGAAAGGGGCGGGACTCAGCTCCTACAATGAGCAGTTCTTC. Translation: CASSLKGAGLSSYNEQFF.

The chain has TRBV14 and TRBJ1-3, with unresolved D. CDR1 SGHDN and CDR2 FVKESK come from the germline V gene. The CDR3 spans 15 residues. V was shortened by 1 base and J by 2 bases, with 9 bases between the two germline ends. The CDR3, as DNA: TGTGCCAGCAGCCAAGGAGTACCTACTGGAAACACCATATATTTT. The encoded protein is CASSQGVPTGNTIYF.

The chain carries TRBV7-8 and TRBJ2-5; the match to TRBD1 covers 7 bases. The DNA end lines up better with TRBJ2-7; the J call may be wrong. Germline CDR1 and CDR2: SGHVS and FQNEAQ. This CDR3 region has 16 residues. CDR3 in amino acids: CASSRQGILGAAEQYF. CDR3 DNA sequence: TGTGCCAGCAGCCGACAGGGTATCCTCGGAGCCGCCGAGCAGTACTTC.

The V gene is TRBV7-3, the J gene TRBJ2-1; TRBD2 matches 7 bases. Germline V CDR1 and CDR2: SGHTA, FQGTGA. J was trimmed by 6 bases and V by 4 bases; bases with no gene match: 9. The CDR3 extends over 15 amino acids. The CDR3 loop is CASSSKRGGPNEQFF. The CDR3 DNA reads as TGTGCCAGCAGCTCGAAACGGGGAGGGCCCAATGAGCAGTTCTTC.

Only a few counts were recorded for this clonotype. This chain uses TRBV4-2 with TRBJ2-5; tentatively, D is TRBD1 or TRBD2 (5 bases each). Trimming removed 3 bases at V and 2 bases at J, with 22 bases between. There are 18 residues in the CDR3. Germline CDR1 and CDR2: LGHNA and YNFKEQ. The CDR3 loop is CASSQPRGLVRSQETQYF. CDR3 DNA sequence: TGTGCCAGCAGCCAGCCCCGGGGCCTCGTTAGATCACAAGAGACCCAGTACTTC.

As regards this clonotype: A much more abundant neighbour one base away suggests this may be a read error. The J gene is TRBJ2-7, the V gene TRBV25-1; D gene ambiguous. This CDR3 is 15 amino acids long. From germline, CDR1 is MGHDK and CDR2 SYGVNS. DNA for the CDR3: TGTGTCAGCAAGGAGAGCGTGGGGTCTACCTACGAGCAGTACTTC. As protein: CVSKESVGSTYEQYF.

V and J are TRBV6-2 or TRBV6-3 and TRBJ1-2; D unclear. Trimming shortened V by 4 bases and J by 5 bases, and 17 bases separated the two germline ends. The CDR3 length is 15 residues. The germline CDR1 and CDR2 sequences are MNHEY and SVGEGT. This CDR3 is CASSSLSNLLYGYTF. CDR3 sequence (DNA): TGTGCCAGCAGTTCTTTATCAAACTTACTATATGGCTACACCTTC.

The gene calls are TRBV27 and TRBJ2-7; D is possibly TRBD2 (5 bases). Trimming removed 5 bases at V and 3 bases at J, with 11 bases between. CDR3 length equals 13 residues. Germline lookup yields CDR1 MNHEY and CDR2 SMNVEV (reference sequence). CDR3 sequence reads: CASSPWTLYEQYF. The CDR3 DNA sequence: TGTGCCAGCAGTCCATGGACTCTCTACGAGCAGTACTTC.

The chain links TRBV14 to TRBJ1-6; 7 positions match TRBD1. The CDR3 loop spans 14 amino acids. CDR1 and CDR2 (germline): SGHDN, FVKESK. Trimming removed 1 base from V and 9 bases from J; junction bases left unmatched: 3. In nucleotides, the CDR3 is TGTGCCAGCAGCCAAGCTCAGGGGGTTTCACCCCTCCACTTT. It translates to CASSQAQGVSPLHF. Together with reference TRBV14 and TRBJ1-6, the CDR3 gives the full variable domain: EAGVTQFPSHSVIEKGQTVTLRCDPISGHDNLYWYRRVMGKEIKFLLHFVKESKQDESGMPNNRFLAERTGGTYSTLKVQPAELEDSGVYFCASSQAQGVSPLHFGNGTRLTVT.